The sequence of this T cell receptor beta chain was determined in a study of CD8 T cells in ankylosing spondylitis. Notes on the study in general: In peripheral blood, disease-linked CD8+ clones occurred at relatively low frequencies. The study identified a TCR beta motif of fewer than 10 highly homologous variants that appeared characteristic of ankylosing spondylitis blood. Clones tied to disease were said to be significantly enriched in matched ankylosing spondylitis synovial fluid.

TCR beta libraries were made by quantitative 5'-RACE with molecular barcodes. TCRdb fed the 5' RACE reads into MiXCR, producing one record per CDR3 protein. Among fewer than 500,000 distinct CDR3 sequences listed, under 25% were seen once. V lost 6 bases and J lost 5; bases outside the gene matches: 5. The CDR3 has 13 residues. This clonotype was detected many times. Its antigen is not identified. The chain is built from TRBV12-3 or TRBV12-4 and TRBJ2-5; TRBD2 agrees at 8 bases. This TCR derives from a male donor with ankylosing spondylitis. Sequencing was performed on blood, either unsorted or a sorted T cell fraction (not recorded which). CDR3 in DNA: TGTGCCAGCAGCCCGGGAGGGGAGGAGACCCAGTACTTC. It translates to CASSPGGEETQYF.